The source of this T cell receptor (beta chain) is a study of blood T cell repertoires in COVID-19. On the study more broadly: Collection of acute and convalescent COVID-19 samples took place in the United States, Italy and Spain. Nucleic acid was either cDNA or gDNA, and it came from T cells, B-cell-depleted T cells, or PBMCs.

Repertoires were generated with immunoSEQ multiplex PCR, while TCRdb's copy carries only in-frame clones and drops some. The data show fewer than 150,000 clones, less than 90% seen once. CDR3 length: 16 residues. Germline CDR1 is SGHTA and CDR2 is FQGTGA. V was pared by 3 bases and J by 6 bases, with 6 bases of the junction left unmatched. Sequencing used PBMCs or T cells enriched from blood (not recorded which). The sequence came from a man aged 25-45 years who had recovered from COVID-19. The chain links TRBV7-3 to TRBJ1-4; 11 bases line up with TRBD1. The CDR3: CASSFVVGQGDEKLFF. The CDR3 DNA sequence: TGTGCCAGCAGCTTCGTCGTGGGACAGGGGGATGAAAAACTGTTTTTT.